Listed below are T cell receptor beta chains from one sample, sequenced in a study of cytomegalovirus exposure and HLA in healthy donors. TCRdb's copy holds only in-frame clones and misses some; the assay was immunoSEQ multiplex PCR. This repertoire shows roughly 200,000 clones, roughly 68% found once; its top ten account for about 3%. Sequenced input: PBMCs. These receptors came from a man in his forties in good health and CMV-seropositive. The CDR3 runs from the conserved cysteine through the conserved F or W. D genes are given only for firm matches.

>TRBJ1-5|13|TRBV6-5|NA
CASTRGLDQPQHF
>TRBJ1-2|17|TRBV4-2|TRBD1
CASSQDRRDRDVYGYTF
>TRBJ2-6|16|TRBV13|TRBD1
CASSFNRGTGANVLTF
>TRBJ1-3|15|TRBV4-1|NA
CASSQYRSPGNTIYF
>NA|13|TRBV7-2|TRBD1
CASSPIQGYEQYF
>TRBJ1-5|13|TRBV19|NA
CASSTTVNQPQHF
>TRBJ2-1|15|TRBV5-1|NA
CASSSHAGGDNEQFF
>TRBJ2-7|13|TRBV6-6|NA
CASSRDGGYEQYF
>TRBJ1-1|16|TRBV5-1|TRBD1
CASSLAPGQGNTEAFF
>TRBJ2-5|15|TRBV13|TRBD2
CASSFQLAGQETQYF
>TRBJ2-7|14|TRBV13|NA
CASSDTDRRGEQYF
>TRBJ1-6|15|TRBV6-1|TRBD1
CASSEGPGGGSPLHF
>TRBJ2-5|13|TRBV6-5|NA
CASGRTEQETQYF
>TRBJ1-5|14|TRBV7-4|TRBD1
CASNRTGGGQPQHF